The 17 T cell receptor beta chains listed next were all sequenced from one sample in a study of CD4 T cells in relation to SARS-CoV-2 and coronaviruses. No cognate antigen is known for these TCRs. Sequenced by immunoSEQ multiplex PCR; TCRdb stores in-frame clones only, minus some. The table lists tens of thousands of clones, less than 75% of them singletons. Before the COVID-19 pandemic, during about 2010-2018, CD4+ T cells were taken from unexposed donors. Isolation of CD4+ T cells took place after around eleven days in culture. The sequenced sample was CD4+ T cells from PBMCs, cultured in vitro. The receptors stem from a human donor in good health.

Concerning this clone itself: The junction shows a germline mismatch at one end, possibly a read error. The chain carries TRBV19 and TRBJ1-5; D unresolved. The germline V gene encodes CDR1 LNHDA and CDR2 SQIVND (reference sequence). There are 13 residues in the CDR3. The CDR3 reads CASSMGSYQPQHF. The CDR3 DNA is TGTGCCAGTAGTATGGGTAGCTATCAGCCCCAGCATTTT.

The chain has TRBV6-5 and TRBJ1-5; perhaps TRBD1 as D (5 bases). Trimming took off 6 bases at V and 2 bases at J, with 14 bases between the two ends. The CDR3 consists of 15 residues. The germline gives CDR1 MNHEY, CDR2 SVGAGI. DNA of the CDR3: TGTGCCAGCAGCTTGGGGGGATATGGCAATCAGCCCCAGCATTTT. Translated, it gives CASSLGGYGNQPQHF.

The CDR3 nucleotides are TGTGCCTGGGTGGAACTACCAAAAAGAACCTACGAGCAGTACTTC. Amino acid sequence: CAWVELPKRTYEQYF. The V gene is TRBV30, the J gene TRBJ2-7; D is unclear. V was trimmed by 5 bases and J by 2 bases, leaving 19 bases between them. In germline, CDR1 is GTSNPN, CDR2 SVGIG (reference sequence). The CDR3 is 15 amino acids.

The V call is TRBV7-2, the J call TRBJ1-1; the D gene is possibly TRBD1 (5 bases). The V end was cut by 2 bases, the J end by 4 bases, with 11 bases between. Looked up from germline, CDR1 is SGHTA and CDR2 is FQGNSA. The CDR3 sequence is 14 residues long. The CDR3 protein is CASSLKGVGTEAFF. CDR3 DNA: TGTGCCAGCAGCTTAAAAGGGGTGGGCACTGAAGCTTTCTTT.

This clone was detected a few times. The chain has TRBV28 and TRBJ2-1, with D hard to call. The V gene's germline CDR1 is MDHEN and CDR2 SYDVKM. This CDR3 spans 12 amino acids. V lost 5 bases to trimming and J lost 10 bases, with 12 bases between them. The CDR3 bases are TGTGCCAGCAGTGTCCAGGAGAAGGAGCAGTTCTTC. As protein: CASSVQEKEQFF.

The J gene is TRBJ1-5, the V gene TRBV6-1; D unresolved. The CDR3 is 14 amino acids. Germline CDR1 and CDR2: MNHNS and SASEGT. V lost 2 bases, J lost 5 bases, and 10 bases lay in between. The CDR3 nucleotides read TGTGCCAGCAGTGAAAGTACAGCGTATCAGCCCCAGCATTTT. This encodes CASSESTAYQPQHF.

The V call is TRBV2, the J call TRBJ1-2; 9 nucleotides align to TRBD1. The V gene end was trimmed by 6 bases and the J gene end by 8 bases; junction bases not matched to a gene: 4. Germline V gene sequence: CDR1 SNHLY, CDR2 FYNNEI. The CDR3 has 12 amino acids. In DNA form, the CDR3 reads TGTGCCAGCAGAACAGGGGGCTACGGCTACACCTTC. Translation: CASRTGGYGYTF.

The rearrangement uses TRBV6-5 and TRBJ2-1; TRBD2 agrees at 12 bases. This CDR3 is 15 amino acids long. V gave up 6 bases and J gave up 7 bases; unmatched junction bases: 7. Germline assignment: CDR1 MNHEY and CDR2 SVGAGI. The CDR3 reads CASSSTSGSFNEQFF. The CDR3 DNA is TGTGCCAGCAGCTCGACTAGCGGGAGCTTTAATGAGCAGTTCTTC.

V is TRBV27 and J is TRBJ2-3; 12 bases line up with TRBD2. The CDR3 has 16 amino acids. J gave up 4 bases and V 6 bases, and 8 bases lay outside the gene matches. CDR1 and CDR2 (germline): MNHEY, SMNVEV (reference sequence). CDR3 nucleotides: TGTGCCAGCAGGAGGAGACTAGCGGGAGCCCCAGATACGCAGTATTTT. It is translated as CASRRRLAGAPDTQYF.

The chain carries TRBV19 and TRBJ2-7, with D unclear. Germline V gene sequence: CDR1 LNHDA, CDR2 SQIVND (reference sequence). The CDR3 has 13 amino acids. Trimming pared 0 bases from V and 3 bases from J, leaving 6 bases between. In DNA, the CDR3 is TGTGCCAGTAGTATAGATCAAGGCTACGAGCAGTACTTC. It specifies CASSIDQGYEQYF.

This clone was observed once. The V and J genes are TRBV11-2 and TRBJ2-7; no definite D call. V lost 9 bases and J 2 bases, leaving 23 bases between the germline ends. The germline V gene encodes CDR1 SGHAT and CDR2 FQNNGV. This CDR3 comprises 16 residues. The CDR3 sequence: CASRAYGARTAYEQYF. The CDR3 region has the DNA TGTGCCAGTAGAGCTTACGGAGCCCGAACCGCCTACGAGCAGTACTTC.

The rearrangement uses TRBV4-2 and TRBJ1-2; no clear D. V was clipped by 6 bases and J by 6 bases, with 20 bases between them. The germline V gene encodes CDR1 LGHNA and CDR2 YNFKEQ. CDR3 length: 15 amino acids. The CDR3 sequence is CASSRSWEGADGYTF. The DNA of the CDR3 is TGTGCCAGCAGTCGGAGTTGGGAGGGAGCAGATGGCTACACCTTC.

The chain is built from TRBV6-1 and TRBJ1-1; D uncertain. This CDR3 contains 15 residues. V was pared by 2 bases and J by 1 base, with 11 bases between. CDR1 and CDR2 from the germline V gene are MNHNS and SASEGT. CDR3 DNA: TGTGCCAGCAGTGAAACTTTGGACCCGAACACTGAAGCTTTCTTT. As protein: CASSETLDPNTEAFF.

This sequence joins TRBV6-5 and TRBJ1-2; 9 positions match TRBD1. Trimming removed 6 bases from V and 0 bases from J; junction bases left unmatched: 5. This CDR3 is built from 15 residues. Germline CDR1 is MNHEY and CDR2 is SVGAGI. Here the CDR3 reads CASRDRGPPNYGYTF. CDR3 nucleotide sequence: TGTGCCAGCAGGGACAGGGGACCACCTAACTATGGCTACACCTTC.

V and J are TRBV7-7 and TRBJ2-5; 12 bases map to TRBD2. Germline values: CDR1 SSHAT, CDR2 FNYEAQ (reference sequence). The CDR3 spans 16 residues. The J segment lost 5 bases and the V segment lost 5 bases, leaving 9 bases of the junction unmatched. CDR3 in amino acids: CASSQVASGRAETQYF. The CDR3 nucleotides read TGTGCCAGCAGCCAAGTGGCTAGCGGGAGGGCCGAGACCCAGTACTTC.

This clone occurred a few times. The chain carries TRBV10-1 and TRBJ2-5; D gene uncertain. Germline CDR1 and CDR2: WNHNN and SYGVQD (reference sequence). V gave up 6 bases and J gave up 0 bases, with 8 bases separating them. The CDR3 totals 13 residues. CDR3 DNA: TGCGCCAGCAGCAGCCAGTACCAAGAGACCCAGTACTTC. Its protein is CASSSQYQETQYF.

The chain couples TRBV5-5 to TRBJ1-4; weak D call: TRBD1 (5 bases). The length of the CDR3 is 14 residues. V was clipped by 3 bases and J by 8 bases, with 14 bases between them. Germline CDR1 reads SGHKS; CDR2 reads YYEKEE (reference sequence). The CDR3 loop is CASSWDGNQEKLFF. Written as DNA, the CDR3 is TGTGCCAGCAGCTGGGACGGGAATCAGGAAAAACTGTTTTTT.